This record covers a single TCR beta chain. Cohort placement rested on clinical history that participants reported themselves. Two negative PCRs, clearance, or symptom resolution had been documented for recovered Cohort 3 donors. Trimming took 5 bases from V and 3 from J, leaving 13 bases between them. From germline, CDR1 is SEHNR and CDR2 FQNEAQ (reference sequence). The CDR3 is made up of 15 amino acids. This record comes from a study of blood T cell repertoires in COVID-19. Study summary: Samples came from the United States, Italy and Spain, spanning acute and convalescent COVID-19.

Sequencing was performed with immunoSEQ multiplex PCR; in TCRdb, only in-frame clones are kept and a portion is missing. The sample lists some 400,000 clones, 85% to 90% occurring once. Sequenced material: PBMCs or T cells enriched from blood (not recorded which). The chain employs TRBV7-9 and TRBJ1-4; perhaps TRBD1 as D (6 bases). The receptor's source is a man aged 25 to 45 who had recovered from COVID-19. The CDR3 DNA sequence: TGTGCCAGCAGCCCCTGGACAGCCTCTAATGAAAAACTGTTTTTT. Translating it yields CASSPWTASNEKLFF.